This T cell receptor (beta chain) came from a study of blood T cells in healthy people across ages (dated by TCRdb to the mid-2010s). Notes on the research overall: In model experiments, roughly one uniquely barcoded TCR beta cDNA molecule per two T cells was captured by template switching. To track age-related changes in TCR beta repertoire diversity, the study relied on deep sequencing normalized with unique cDNA molecular identifiers. Four age groups were formed from the donors: young (average about 17 years), middle-aged (just under 40), aged (62) and long-lived (about 80). To avoid experimental bias, donors of different ages were distributed randomly across sequencing lanes. Using the same blood draw, the study looked at two additional independent replicas of 1 million unique cDNA reads for two donors, one aged 18 to 30 and the other aged 80 or older.

Broad study findings and their caveats: As age increased, observed TCR beta diversity per million T cells dropped in a roughly linear way, and a significant reduction was already evident by age 40. Because donor CMV infection status was unknown, age-related changes in expanded clonotypes were potentially confounded. Estimates of total diversity based on one million sequenced T cells were regarded as lower bounds and as underestimates. There was a strong correlation between observed TCR beta diversity and the percentage of naive T cells measured by flow cytometry. Conclusive comparison of naive and antigen-experienced compartments was prevented by the profiling of bulk unsorted PBMCs. Compared with the aged group, more naive CD4+ T cells, fewer expanded clones and increased TCR diversity were shown by the long-lived group, suggesting age selection.

From the cysteine up to the phenylalanine, the CDR3 has a length of 13 residues. Only CDR3 DNA remains: 39 bases, in frame from the first base. Deletion took 4 bases off V and 12 bases off J, with a span of 17 bases between the germline ends. The germline V gene supplies CDR1 SGHRS and CDR2 YFSETQ. This clonotype has ten or more counts. The target of this receptor is not known. No base qualities exist here, and no much larger clone lies one base off it. Systemically healthy Caucasian individuals from Russia, approximately 39 in total and aged roughly 6 to 100 years, were included as donors. Each donor gave 8 to 10 milliliters of peripheral blood, collected into EDTA-treated Vacutainer tubes. Ficoll-Paque density-gradient centrifugation was used to isolate PBMCs, with at least 7 million per sample. Total RNA, at least 5 micrograms per sample, was extracted from PBMCs with Trizol reagent. The percentages of naive CD45RAhigh/CD27high T cells were determined by flow cytometry on a PBMC aliquot from every donor.

The library was prepared using 5' RACE. TCRdb lists the instrument as Illumina HiSeq 2500. A second PCR of about 6 to 11 cycles was performed with a sample-barcoded 5' primer and a J-beta primer mix. A template-switch 5' adaptor carrying 12 random nucleotides introduced a unique molecular identifier onto each TCR beta cDNA molecule. Each sample yielded at least 3 million CDR3-containing paired-end reads. The Mint cDNA synthesis kit, primed by a TRBC-specific oligonucleotide, was used to synthesize first-strand cDNA from all RNA. All cDNA was treated with uracil-DNA glycosylase and then went through a first 18-cycle PCR with the universal primers M1SS and BC2_uni_R. The study's own analysis went as follows. For normalization, 1 million high-quality reads were randomly selected from each sample, with every read carrying a distinct molecular identifier. Reads sharing molecular identifiers were discarded rather than binned into consensus sequences. MiTCR, run with a Q25 quality threshold and the strictest error-elimination algorithm, handled CDR3 identification, clonotype clustering and error correction. A nonparametric unseen species model with Euler transformation was used to estimate lower-bound total TCR beta diversity. TCRdb took the public reads, trimmed them with fastp at Q25, ran MiXCR for clone calling and kept in-frame beta chains. Every CDR3 protein is listed once, alongside the most common genes and DNA of its rows. TCRdb, not the authors, supplied the V and J calls. For this sample the table gives 1.5 million to 2 million distinct CDR3 sequences, of which under 30% were detected only once. Together, the top ten hold over 7% of the sample.

The rearrangement joined TRBV5-1 to TRBJ2-1; the D segment cannot be called with confidence. This TCR was recovered from a woman in her twenties or thirties in good health. Sequencing was carried out using blood. The bases read TGCGCCAGCAGCCCGGCACTTACACCAGGGCAGTTCTTC. It translates as CASSPALTPGQFF.